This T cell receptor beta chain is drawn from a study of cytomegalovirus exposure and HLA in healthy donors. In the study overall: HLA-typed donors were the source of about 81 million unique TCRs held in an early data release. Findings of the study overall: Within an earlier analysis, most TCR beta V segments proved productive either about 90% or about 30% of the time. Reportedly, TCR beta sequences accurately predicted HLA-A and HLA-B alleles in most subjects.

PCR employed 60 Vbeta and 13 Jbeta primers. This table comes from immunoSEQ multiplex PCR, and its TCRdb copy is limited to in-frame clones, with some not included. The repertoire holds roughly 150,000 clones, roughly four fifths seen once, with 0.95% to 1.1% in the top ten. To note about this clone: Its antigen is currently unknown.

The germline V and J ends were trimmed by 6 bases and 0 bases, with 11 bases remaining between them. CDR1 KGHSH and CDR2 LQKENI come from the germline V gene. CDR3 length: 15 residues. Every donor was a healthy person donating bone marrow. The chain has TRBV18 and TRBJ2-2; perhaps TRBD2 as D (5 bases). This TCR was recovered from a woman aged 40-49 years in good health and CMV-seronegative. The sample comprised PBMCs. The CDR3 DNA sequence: TGTGCCAGCTCTCAGAGAGGGACGAACACCGGGGAGCTGTTTTTT. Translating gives CASSQRGTNTGELFF.